This passage covers 14 T cell receptor beta chains from one sample sequenced in a study of T cells in Graves' hyperthyroidism and ophthalmopathy. Authors of the study amplified TCR beta CDR3 regions from RNA transcripts. During a first-round RT-PCR of the TCR CDR3, the HTBI primer set was used. MiXCR, applied by TCRdb to the multiplex PCR reads, yields one record per CDR3 protein. This table has 480,000 or so distinct CDR3 sequences, 13% to 15% appearing once. Input material: blood. The receptors derive from a woman between 18 and 30 years old with Graves' hyperthyroidism.

This clonotype showed up many times. The chain joins TRBV9 to TRBJ2-1; 14 nucleotides align to TRBD2. Germline V lookup: CDR1 SGDLS, CDR2 YYNGEE. Trimming at V came to 4 bases and at J to 0 bases, leaving 6 bases not matched to a gene. CDR3 length equals 18 residues. This CDR3 is CASSPGTSGSNSYNEQFF. CDR3 coding DNA: TGTGCCAGCAGCCCCGGGACTAGCGGGAGTAACTCCTACAATGAGCAGTTCTTC.

This clonotype was observed at least ten times. The chain carries TRBV24-1 and TRBJ1-1; D not resolved. This CDR3 comprises 13 residues. The germline V gene encodes CDR1 KGHDR and CDR2 SFDVKD. Trimming took off 1 base at V and 8 bases at J, with 10 bases between the two ends. CDR3 in DNA: TGTGCCACCAGTGATTTCAGCCTCAGCGAAGCTTTCTTT. Translating gives CATSDFSLSEAFF.

This clonotype showed up many times. The chain recombines TRBV5-1 with TRBJ1-2; D is unclear. CDR1 is SGHRS and CDR2 is YFSETQ in the germline V gene. The V end lost 1 base, the J end lost 8 bases, and 12 bases lay between the germline ends. The CDR3 runs 13 residues. CDR3 loop: CASSLSRIQGYTF. Written as DNA, the CDR3 is TGCGCCAGCAGCTTGTCACGGATCCAAGGCTACACCTTC.

This clonotype was observed at least ten times. The J gene is TRBJ2-5, the V gene TRBV7-3, with 14 bases that match TRBD2. The CDR3 extends over 17 amino acids. Germline V gene lookup returns CDR1 SGHTA and CDR2 FQGTGA. J was trimmed by 4 bases and V by 0 bases; bases with no gene match: 4. CDR3 loop: CASSLTRGLAGGETQYF. The CDR3 DNA is TGTGCCAGCAGCTTAACCCGCGGACTAGCGGGAGGAGAGACCCAGTACTTC. The full variable domain, its missing parts supplied by reference TRBV7-3 and TRBJ2-5, is GAGVSQTPSNKVTEKGKYVELRCDPISGHTALYWYRQSLGQGPEFLIYFQGTGAADDSGLPNDRFFAVRPEGSVSTLKIQRTERGDSAVYLCASSLTRGLAGGETQYFGPGTRLLVL.

There are many counts of this clonotype. The genes are TRBV11-2 and TRBJ1-2; unclear D gene. The CDR3 has 13 residues. The V end was cut by 8 bases, the J end by 1 base, with 11 bases between. Germline values: CDR1 SGHAT, CDR2 FQNNGV. The chain's CDR3 is CASGPGNNYGYTF. In DNA, the CDR3 is TGTGCCAGCGGCCCGGGAAATAACTATGGCTACACCTTC.

The gene calls are TRBV29-1 and TRBJ1-1, with D unclear. The CDR3 length is 15 residues. Germline V lookup: CDR1 SQVTM, CDR2 ANQGSEA. The CDR3 region has the DNA TGCGAGGTTGAGAATCCCGTGTTCATGAACACTGAAGCTTTCTTT. Its protein product is CEVENPVFMNTEAFF.

This clonotype was recorded a few times. The chain is built from TRBV9 and TRBJ1-2, with unresolved D. Per the germline V gene, CDR1 is SGDLS and CDR2 is YYNGEE. This CDR3 has 14 residues. V was trimmed by 0 bases and J by 6 bases, leaving 12 bases between them. CDR3 loop: CASSVVGRTDGYTF. CDR3 DNA sequence: TGTGCCAGCAGCGTAGTCGGCAGGACTGATGGCTACACCTTC.

This clonotype was picked up many times. The V gene is TRBV14, the J gene TRBJ1-1; tentatively, D is TRBD1 (5 bases). The CDR3 has 15 residues. The germline V and J ends were trimmed by 4 bases and 1 base, with 13 bases remaining between them. Germline V gene data show CDR1 as SGHDN and CDR2 as FVKESK. The CDR3 region has the DNA TGTGCCAGCAGCCCCTCTAGGGGTCGGAACACTGAAGCTTTCTTT. It codes for CASSPSRGRNTEAFF.

There are many counts of this clonotype. The chain couples TRBV30 to TRBJ2-3; no clear D. The CDR3 loop spans 14 amino acids. CDR1 is GTSNPN, CDR2 SVGIG, per germline (reference sequence). With 1 base removed from V and 4 bases from J, the gap between germline ends came to 12 bases. CDR3 sequence: CAWSGGVGADTQYF. For the CDR3, the DNA is TGTGCCTGGAGTGGCGGAGTTGGGGCAGATACGCAGTATTTT.

This clonotype was recorded at least ten times. The chain couples TRBV27 to TRBJ2-1, with a possible D match to TRBD2 (5 bases). Per germline, CDR1 MNHEY and CDR2 SMNVEV (reference sequence). The CDR3 loop spans 14 amino acids. The V gene lost 6 bases and the J gene lost 7 bases, with 16 bases spanning the gap. CDR3: CASSAFGGRNEQFF. The CDR3 coding sequence is TGTGCCAGCAGCGCCTTCGGAGGAAGGAATGAGCAGTTCTTC.

This clonotype was recorded a few times. In nucleotides, the CDR3 is TGTGCCAGTAGTAAGTTTCCGACAGGAAGGGGGAATAATGAAAAACTGTTTTTT. This encodes CASSKFPTGRGNNEKLFF. This chain links TRBV19 with TRBJ1-4; tentative D call: TRBD1 (6 bases). V lost 4 bases to trimming and J lost 4 bases, with 22 bases between them. The CDR3 has 18 amino acids. Germline CDR1 is LNHDA and CDR2 is SQIVND (reference sequence).

This clonotype was observed at least ten times. The chain has TRBV20-1 and TRBJ2-1; 14 bases line up with TRBD2. Germline loops: CDR1 DFQATT, CDR2 SNEGSKA (reference sequence). The CDR3 consists of 14 residues. V lost 5 bases, J lost 10 bases, and 7 bases stayed unmatched. The CDR3 coding sequence is TGCAGTGCTTGGACTAGCGGGAGGCCAGAAGAGCAGTTCTTC. Its translation: CSAWTSGRPEEQFF.

This clonotype was observed at least ten times. Written as DNA, the CDR3 is TGTGCCAGCAGCTTAATATTTTCGTATAGCAATCAGCCCCAGCATTTT. Translating it yields CASSLIFSYSNQPQHF. The rearrangement links TRBV7-8 to TRBJ1-5; D not certain. Looked up from germline, CDR1 is SGHVS and CDR2 is FQNEAQ. The CDR3 contains 16 residues. V lost 2 bases and J 0 bases, leaving 11 bases between the germline ends.

V gene TRBV5-1 combines with J gene TRBJ2-7; the match to TRBD2 covers 8 bases. Germline CDR1 reads SGHRS; CDR2 reads YFSETQ. J gave up 1 base and V 7 bases, and 10 bases lay outside the gene matches. The CDR3 totals 15 residues. CDR3 in amino acids: CASQRSGSESYEQYF. CDR3 nucleotides: TGCGCCAGCCAAAGGAGCGGGAGCGAATCCTACGAGCAGTACTTC.